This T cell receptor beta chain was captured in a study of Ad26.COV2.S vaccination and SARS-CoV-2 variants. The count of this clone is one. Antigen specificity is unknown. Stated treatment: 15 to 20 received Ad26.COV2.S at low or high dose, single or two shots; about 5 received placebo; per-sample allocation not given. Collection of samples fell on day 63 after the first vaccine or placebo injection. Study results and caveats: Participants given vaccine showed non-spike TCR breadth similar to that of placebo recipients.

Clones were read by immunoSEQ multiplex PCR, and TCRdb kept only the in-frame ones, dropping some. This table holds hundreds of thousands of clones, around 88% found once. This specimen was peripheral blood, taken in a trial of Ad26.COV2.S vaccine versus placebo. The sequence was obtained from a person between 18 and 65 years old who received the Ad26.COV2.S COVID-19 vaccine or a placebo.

CDR3 region: CASSIRAAFEQFF. In DNA, the CDR3 is TGTGCCAGCAGTATTCGGGCGGCCTTTGAGCAGTTCTTC. The rearrangement uses TRBV12-3 or TRBV12-4 and TRBJ2-1, with D hard to call. The CDR3 covers 13 residues. Trimming shortened V by 5 bases and J by 9 bases, and 14 bases separated the two germline ends.